The rows below give T cell receptor beta chains drawn from one sample of a study of blood T cell repertoires in COVID-19. Profiled with immunoSEQ multiplex PCR; TCRdb holds only in-frame clones, not every one. The table records 390,000 or so clones, more than 75% of them present only once. The sequenced sample consisted of peripheral blood. The source is a woman in her thirties with COVID-19, enrolled during active disease. CDR3s include the opening cysteine and the closing phenylalanine or tryptophan. The D gene is left open where the match is weak. The listing skips clone size in some rows; elsewhere it reads once, few, many or a size class.

. | TRBJ2-5 | 15 | TRBV5-1 | TRBD1 | CASSLGGQGRETQYF | TGCGCCAGCAGCTTGGGGGGACAGGGGCGAGAGACCCAGTACTTC
. | TRBJ1-4 | 10 | TRBV24-1 | . | CALVHEKLFF | TGTGCCCTCGTTCATGAAAAACTGTTTTTT
. | TRBJ1-3 | 13 | TRBV28 | . | CASSLAGGNTIYF | TGTGCCAGCAGTTTAGCAGGGGGAAACACCATATATTTT
. | TRBJ2-1 | 13 | TRBV5-1 | . | CASSPRDRNEQFF | TGCGCCAGCAGCCCAAGAGACAGAAATGAGCAGTTCTTC
. | TRBJ1-4 | 15 | TRBV19 | TRBD1 | CASSIQGARNEKLFF | TGTGCCAGTAGTATCCAGGGGGCCCGTAATGAAAAACTGTTTTTT
. | TRBJ1-2 | 15 | TRBV7-2 | TRBD1 | CASSPRDRPSYGYTF | TGTGCCAGCAGCCCCCGGGACAGGCCCTCCTATGGCTACACCTTC
. | TRBJ2-3 | 15 | TRBV2 | TRBD2 | CASSALAGGRDTQYF | TGTGCCAGCAGTGCACTAGCGGGAGGAAGAGATACGCAGTATTTT
. | TRBJ2-1 | 13 | TRBV6-5 | . | CASRRSRGGEQFF | TGTGCCAGCAGACGGTCCAGGGGTGGTGAGCAGTTCTTC
. | TRBJ1-1 | 14 | TRBV5-1 | . | CASSSVLMNTEAFF | TGCGCCAGCAGCTCGGTCCTCATGAACACTGAAGCTTTCTTT
. | TRBJ2-7 | 12 | TRBV5-1 | TRBD2 | CASSLPGGEQYF | TGCGCCAGCAGCTTACCGGGAGGCGAGCAGTACTTC
. | TRBJ1-6 | 16 | TRBV5-1 | . | CASSFSLGRADSPLHF | TGCGCCAGCAGTTTTTCCCTCGGTAGAGCGGATTCACCCCTCCACTTT
. | TRBJ2-5 | 19 | TRBV3-1/TRBV3-2 | TRBD2 | CASSQGLAGAGGRQETQYF | TGTGCCAGCAGCCAGGGACTAGCGGGAGCGGGGGGTCGGCAAGAGACCCAGTACTTC
. | TRBJ1-1 | 15 | TRBV30 | TRBD1 | CAWSLRDRGWTEAFF | TGTGCCTGGAGTCTCCGGGACAGGGGATGGACTGAAGCTTTCTTT
. | TRBJ1-2 | 15 | TRBV4-2 | TRBD1 | CASSPTRGQNYGYTF | TGTGCCAGCAGCCCTACCAGGGGGCAGAACTATGGCTACACCTTC
. | TRBJ2-2 | 14 | TRBV3-1/TRBV3-2 | . | CASSQGASAGELFF | TGTGCCAGCAGCCAAGGTGCATCGGCCGGGGAGCTGTTTTTT
few | TRBJ2-7 | 16 | TRBV7-9 | TRBD2 | CASSLRGLAGAYEQYF | TGTGCCAGCAGCCTACGGGGACTAGCGGGGGCCTACGAGCAGTACTTC
. | TRBJ1-1 | 15 | TRBV27 | TRBD1 | CASSLRTGTNTEAFF | TGTGCCAGCAGTCTGCGGACAGGGACGAACACTGAAGCTTTCTTT
. | TRBJ2-7 | 15 | TRBV2 | TRBD1 | CASLGSGTGVFEQYF | TGTGCCAGCTTAGGGTCCGGGACAGGGGTTTTTGAGCAGTACTTC